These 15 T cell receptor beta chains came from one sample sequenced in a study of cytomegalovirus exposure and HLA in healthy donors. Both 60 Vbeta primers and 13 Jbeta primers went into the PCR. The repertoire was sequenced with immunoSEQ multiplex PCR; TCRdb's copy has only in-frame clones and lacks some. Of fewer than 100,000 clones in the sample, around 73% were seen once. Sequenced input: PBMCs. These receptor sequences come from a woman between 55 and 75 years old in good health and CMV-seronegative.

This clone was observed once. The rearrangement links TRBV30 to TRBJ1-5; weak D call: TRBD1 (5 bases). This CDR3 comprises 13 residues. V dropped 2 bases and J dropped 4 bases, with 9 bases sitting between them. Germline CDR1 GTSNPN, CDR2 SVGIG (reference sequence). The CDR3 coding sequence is TGTGCCTGGAGTACCAGGGAAAATCAGCCCCAGCATTTT. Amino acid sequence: CAWSTRENQPQHF.

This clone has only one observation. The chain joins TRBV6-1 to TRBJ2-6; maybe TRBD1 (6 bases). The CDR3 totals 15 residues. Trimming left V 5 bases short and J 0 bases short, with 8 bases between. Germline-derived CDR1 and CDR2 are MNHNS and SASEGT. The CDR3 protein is CASSPTGSGANVLTF. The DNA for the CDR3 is TGTGCCAGCAGTCCGACAGGCTCTGGGGCCAACGTCCTGACTTTC.

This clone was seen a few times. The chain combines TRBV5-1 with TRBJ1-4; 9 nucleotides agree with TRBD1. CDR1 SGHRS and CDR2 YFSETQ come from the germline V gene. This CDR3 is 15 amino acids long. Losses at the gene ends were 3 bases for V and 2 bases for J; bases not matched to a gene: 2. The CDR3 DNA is TGCGCCAGCAGCTCGGGGACAGGGACTAATGAAAAACTGTTTTTT. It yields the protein CASSSGTGTNEKLFF. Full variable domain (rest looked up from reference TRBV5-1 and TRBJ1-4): KAGVTQTPRYLIKTRGQQVTLSCSPISGHRSVSWYQQTPGQGLQFLFEYFSETQRNKGNFPGRFSGRQFSNSRSEMNVSTLELGDSALYLCASSSGTGTNEKLFFGSGTQLSVL.

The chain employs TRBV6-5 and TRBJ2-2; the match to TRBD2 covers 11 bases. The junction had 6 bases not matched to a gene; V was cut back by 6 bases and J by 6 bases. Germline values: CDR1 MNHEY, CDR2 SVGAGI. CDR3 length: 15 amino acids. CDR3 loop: CASRTSGSRAGELFF. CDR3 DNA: TGTGCCAGCAGAACTAGCGGGAGTCGAGCCGGGGAGCTGTTTTTT.

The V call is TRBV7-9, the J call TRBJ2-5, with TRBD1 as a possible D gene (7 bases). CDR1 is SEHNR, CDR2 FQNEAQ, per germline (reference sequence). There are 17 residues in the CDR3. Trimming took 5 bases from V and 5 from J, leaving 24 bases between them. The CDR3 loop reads CASSPDGVRGAWETQYF. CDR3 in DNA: TGTGCCAGCAGCCCGGATGGCGTCAGGGGGGCCTGGGAGACCCAGTACTTC.

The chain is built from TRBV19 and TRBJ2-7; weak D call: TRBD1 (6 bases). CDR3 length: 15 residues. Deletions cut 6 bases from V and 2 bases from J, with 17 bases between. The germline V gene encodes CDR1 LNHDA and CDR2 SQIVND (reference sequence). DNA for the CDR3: TGTGCCAGTAGCCCTTCGCTCAGGGGCACCTACGAGCAGTACTTC. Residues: CASSPSLRGTYEQYF.

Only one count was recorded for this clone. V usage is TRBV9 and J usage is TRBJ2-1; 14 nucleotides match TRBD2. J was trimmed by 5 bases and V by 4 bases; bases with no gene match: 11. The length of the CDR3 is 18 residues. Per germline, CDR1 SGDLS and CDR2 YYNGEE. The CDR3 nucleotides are TGTGCCAGCAGCTCCCCGACTAGCGGGAGGGGAATTAACAATGAGCAGTTCTTC. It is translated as CASSSPTSGRGINNEQFF.

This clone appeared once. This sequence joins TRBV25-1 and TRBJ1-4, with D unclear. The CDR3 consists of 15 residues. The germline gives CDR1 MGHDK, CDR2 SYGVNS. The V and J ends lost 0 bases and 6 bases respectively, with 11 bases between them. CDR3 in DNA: TGTGCCAGCAGTGAATATATGGGCTGGGATGAAAAACTGTTTTTT. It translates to CASSEYMGWDEKLFF.

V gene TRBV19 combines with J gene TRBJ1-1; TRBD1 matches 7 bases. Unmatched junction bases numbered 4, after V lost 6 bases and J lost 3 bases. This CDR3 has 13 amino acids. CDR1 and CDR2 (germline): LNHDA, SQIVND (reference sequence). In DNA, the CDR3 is TGTGCCAGTAGATCAACAGGGGACACTGAAGCTTTCTTT. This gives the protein CASRSTGDTEAFF.

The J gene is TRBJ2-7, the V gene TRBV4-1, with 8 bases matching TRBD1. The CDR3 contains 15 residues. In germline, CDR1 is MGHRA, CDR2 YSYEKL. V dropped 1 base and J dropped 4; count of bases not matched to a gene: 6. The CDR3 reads CASSQGGQGVYEQYF. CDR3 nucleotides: TGCGCCAGCAGCCAAGGCGGACAGGGCGTGTACGAGCAGTACTTC.

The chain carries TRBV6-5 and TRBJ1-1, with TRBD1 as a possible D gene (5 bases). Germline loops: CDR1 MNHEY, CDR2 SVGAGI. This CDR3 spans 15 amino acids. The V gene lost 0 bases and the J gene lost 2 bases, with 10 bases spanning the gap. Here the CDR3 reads CASSYSTRGNTEAFF. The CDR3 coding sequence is TGTGCCAGCAGTTACTCGACAAGGGGAAACACTGAAGCTTTCTTT.

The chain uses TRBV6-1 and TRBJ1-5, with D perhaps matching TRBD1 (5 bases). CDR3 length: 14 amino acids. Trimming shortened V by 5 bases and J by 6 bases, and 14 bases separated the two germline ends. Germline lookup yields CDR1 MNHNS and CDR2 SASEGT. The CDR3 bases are TGTGCCAGCAGTACCCAAAGGGGCGGTCAGCCCCAGCATTTT. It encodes CASSTQRGGQPQHF.

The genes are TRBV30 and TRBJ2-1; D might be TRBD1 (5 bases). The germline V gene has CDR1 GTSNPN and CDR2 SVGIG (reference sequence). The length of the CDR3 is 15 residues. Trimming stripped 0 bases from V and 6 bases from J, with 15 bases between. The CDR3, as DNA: TGTGCCTGGAGTGTCCAGGGATCTGTGGGCAATGAGCAGTTCTTC. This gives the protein CAWSVQGSVGNEQFF.

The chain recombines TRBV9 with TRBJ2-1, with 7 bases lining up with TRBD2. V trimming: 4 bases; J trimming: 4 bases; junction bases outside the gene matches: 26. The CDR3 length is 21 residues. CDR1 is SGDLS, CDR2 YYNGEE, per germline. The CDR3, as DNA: TGTGCCAGCAGCTCCACCCGTGGGGGGGATCCCTTCGGGTCCATTTACAATGAGCAGTTCTTC. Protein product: CASSSTRGGDPFGSIYNEQFF.

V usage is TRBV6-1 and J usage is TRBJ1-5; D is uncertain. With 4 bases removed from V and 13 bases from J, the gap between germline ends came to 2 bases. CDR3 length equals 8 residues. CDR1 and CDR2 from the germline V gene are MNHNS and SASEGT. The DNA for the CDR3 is TGTGCCAGCAGTGCACAGCATTTT. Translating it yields CASSAQHF.